Sequencing of this T cell receptor (beta chain) was carried out in a study of CD4 T cells in relation to SARS-CoV-2 and coronaviruses. Whole-study findings and limits: Culture-expanded clones reflect memory recall rather than primary priming during culture. In 55% to 75% of donors, memory CD4+ clonotypes crossrecognized SARS-CoV-2 and at least one common cold coronavirus spike. Samples before the pandemic and after infection were not matched within any donor.

With regard to this clone: Its antigen is currently unknown.

The CDR3 is 20 amino acids. From germline, CDR1 is LNHNV and CDR2 YYDKDF (reference sequence). With V trimmed by 0 bases and J by 5 bases, 10 bases remained unmatched. Deep TCR-beta sequencing used DNA from uncultured naive and memory CD4+ T cells. Here immunoSEQ multiplex PCR was the method, and the copy in TCRdb shows in-frame clones only, minus some. The data hold under 70,000 clones, with 80% to 90% observed a single time. Unexposed donor CD4+ T cells date from 2011-2018, before the COVID-19 pandemic. The sequenced sample was memory CD4+ T cells from PBMCs. The rearrangement joins TRBV15 to TRBJ2-2; 15 bases match TRBD2. The TCR sequence derives from a human donor in good health. This CDR3 is CATSRELPGLAGGATGELFF. As DNA, the CDR3 is TGTGCCACCAGCAGAGAACTCCCGGGACTAGCGGGAGGAGCTACCGGGGAGCTGTTTTTT.